These T cell receptor beta chains were read from a single sample in a study of blood T cell repertoires in COVID-19. Generated by immunoSEQ multiplex PCR, the TCRdb table keeps only in-frame clones and is missing some. This repertoire shows roughly 150,000 clones, 60% to 85% found once; its top ten account for around 8.1%. Material: peripheral blood. The receptors come from a man aged 60-69 years with acute or convalescent COVID-19. Each CDR3 is given with its conserved first and last residue. For some rows the clone size is stated as once, few or many, or as a class when expanded; others skip it.

TRBJ2-7 TRBV19 few CASSAGLLYEQYF
TRBJ2-2 TRBV10-3 - CATETSGGAGTGELFF
TRBJ2-1 TRBV6-5 - CASSYERGAIGEQFF
TRBJ2-2 TRBV11-2 - CASSLDSRRSGTGELFF
TRBJ1-6 TRBV2 few CASRGTGVSPLHF
TRBJ2-5 TRBV6-5 - CASADRGVGETQYF
TRBJ1-6 TRBV18 - CASSPGQSYNSPLHF
TRBJ2-7 TRBV12-5 few CASGLESGTKGYEQYF
TRBJ2-7 TRBV30 - CAWSKQSYEQYF
TRBJ2-2 TRBV2 - CASKRGLAGYTGELFF
TRBJ1-2 TRBV27 few CATSSRGHGYGYTF
TRBJ1-5 TRBV11-2 - CASSFGWNNQPQHF
TRBJ2-5 TRBV20-1 - CSASVGETQYF
TRBJ1-2 TRBV20-1 - CSAGGQGGYTF
TRBJ1-1 TRBV18 - CASSPRQKGNTEAFF
TRBJ1-2 TRBV19 - CASSFRFQDDYGYTF
TRBJ2-1 TRBV19 - CASSMAGGPSYNEQFF
TRBJ1-5 TRBV7-8 few CASSLGPSGPQHF
TRBJ2-1 TRBV7-6 - CASSPSGGELHEQFF
TRBJ2-3 TRBV5-1 once CASSPTAPGQGADTQYF
TRBJ2-7 TRBV11-1 - CASSANRDRVNSEQYF
TRBJ1-2 TRBV30 - CAWSPWTGREGYGYTF
TRBJ2-4 TRBV5-1 - CASSPTSGGTVQDIQYF
TRBJ1-1 TRBV18 few CASSPRQVRDTEAFF
TRBJ2-1 TRBV9 few CASSAPGQVSSYNEQFF
TRBJ2-1 TRBV7-3 - CASSPFTSGNEQFF
TRBJ2-5 TRBV3-1/TRBV3-2 - CASSQSGWDQETQYF
TRBJ2-1 TRBV10-3 - CAISGGGSNEQFF
TRBJ2-3 TRBV5-1 once CASSSERGGQDTQYF
TRBJ2-7 TRBV27 once CASSPAGVDHEQYF
TRBJ1-2 TRBV3-1/TRBV3-2 - CASSQGQGIYGYTF
TRBJ2-3 TRBV7-2 - CASSLERRPTDTQYF
TRBJ1-3 TRBV19 - CASRDQGLYSGNTIYF
TRBJ2-3 TRBV23-1 once CASSQSVSRVGRDKQGTDTQYF
TRBJ2-7 TRBV14 few CASSRWGGDEQYF
TRBJ2-7 TRBV13 - CASSLKPGGTYEQYF
TRBJ1-5 TRBV12-5 - CASGRGQVNQPQHF
TRBJ1-1 TRBV27 - CASSLNVGGTPAFF
TRBJ2-2 TRBV15 - CATSRTGTVNTGELFF
TRBJ1-1 TRBV11-2 - CASSLLRGATEAFF
TRBJ1-1 TRBV19 few CASNSDSSVAEAFF
TRBJ1-1 TRBV28 - CASSLSYRENTEAFF
TRBJ2-3 TRBV6-1 - CASSETGNTQYF